This is a list of T cell receptor beta chains from one sample in a study of OX40 agonist ivuxolimab in advanced cancers. TCRdb's table, derived via immunoSEQ multiplex PCR, lists solely in-frame clones and lacks some. The sample contains some 90,000 clones, 80% to 95% of which appear only once. Sequenced material: CD4+ or CD8+ T cells sorted from blood, taken in a trial of the OX40 agonist ivuxolimab. The receptor set was obtained from an adult with an advanced solid tumor such as melanoma, head and neck, liver or kidney cancer. Each CDR3 is given with its conserved first and last residue. The D gene is left open where the match is weak. A row's size may be missing; if present it is once, few, many or a size class.

d_gene: TRBD1
v_gene: TRBV4-1
j_gene: TRBJ1-3
abundance: .
CDR3aa: CASSQDRLDRVGGNTIYF
CDR3nt: TGCGCCAGCAGCCAAGATAGATTGGACAGGGTGGGTGGAAACACCATATATTTT

d_gene: TRBD1
v_gene: TRBV19
j_gene: TRBJ2-3
abundance: .
CDR3aa: CASKGQGASVRTDTQYF
CDR3nt: TGTGCCAGTAAGGGACAGGGGGCGAGTGTTCGCACAGATACGCAGTATTTT

d_gene: TRBD2
v_gene: TRBV6-5
j_gene: TRBJ2-1
abundance: .
CDR3aa: CASSYGTSGLYNEQFF
CDR3nt: TGTGCCAGCAGTTACGGGACTAGCGGACTTTACAATGAGCAGTTCTTC

d_gene: .
v_gene: TRBV7-9
j_gene: TRBJ2-7
abundance: .
CDR3aa: CASSLGFYEQYF
CDR3nt: TGTGCCAGCAGCTTGGGATTCTACGAGCAGTACTTC

d_gene: TRBD2
v_gene: TRBV11-3
j_gene: TRBJ2-7
abundance: .
CDR3aa: CASSFRLAGLYEQYF
CDR3nt: TGTGCCAGCAGCTTTAGACTAGCGGGACTCTACGAGCAGTACTTC

d_gene: .
v_gene: TRBV21-1
j_gene: TRBJ2-7
abundance: .
CDR3aa: CASSKVSGSPYEQYF
CDR3nt: TGTGCCAGCAGCAAAGTGTCAGGGAGCCCCTACGAGCAGTACTTC

d_gene: .
v_gene: TRBV28
j_gene: TRBJ1-1
abundance: .
CDR3aa: CATLTSRTEAFF
CDR3nt: TGTGCCACCCTCACCTCTCGCACTGAAGCTTTCTTT

d_gene: TRBD1
v_gene: TRBV5-4
j_gene: TRBJ2-2
abundance: .
CDR3aa: CASSGQGATTGELFF
CDR3nt: TGTGCCAGCAGCGGACAGGGGGCTACCACCGGGGAGCTGTTTTTT

d_gene: .
v_gene: TRBV5-1
j_gene: TRBJ2-5
abundance: .
CDR3aa: CASSWETGETQYF
CDR3nt: TGCGCCAGCAGTTGGGAGACAGGAGAGACCCAGTACTTC

d_gene: .
v_gene: TRBV7-9
j_gene: TRBJ2-7
abundance: .
CDR3aa: CASSAQQGAGEQYF
CDR3nt: TGTGCCAGCAGCGCCCAACAAGGGGCGGGGGAGCAGTACTTC

d_gene: TRBD2
v_gene: TRBV6-1
j_gene: TRBJ2-1
abundance: .
CDR3aa: CASSAQGLAGGREQFF
CDR3nt: TGTGCCAGCAGTGCCCAAGGACTAGCGGGAGGAAGAGAGCAGTTCTTC

d_gene: .
v_gene: TRBV4-3
j_gene: TRBJ1-4
abundance: .
CDR3aa: CASSSRTVGGEKLFF
CDR3nt: TGCGCCAGCAGCTCGCGGACGGTGGGTGGAGAAAAACTGTTTTTT

d_gene: .
v_gene: TRBV30
j_gene: TRBJ1-2
abundance: .
CDR3aa: CAWSLGSGYTF
CDR3nt: TGTGCCTGGAGTCTGGGGAGTGGCTACACCTTC

d_gene: TRBD2
v_gene: TRBV2
j_gene: TRBJ2-1
abundance: few
CDR3aa: CASSRTSGAYNEQFF
CDR3nt: TGTGCCAGCAGTAGGACTAGCGGAGCTTACAATGAGCAGTTCTTC

d_gene: .
v_gene: TRBV11-3
j_gene: TRBJ1-5
abundance: .
CDR3aa: CASSLSPTRDTHSNQPQHF
CDR3nt: TGTGCCAGCAGCTTATCTCCGACTCGGGACACCCATAGCAATCAGCCCCAGCATTTT

d_gene: TRBD2
v_gene: TRBV5-6
j_gene: TRBJ2-7
abundance: .
CDR3aa: CASSWGLAGYEQYF
CDR3nt: TGTGCCAGCAGCTGGGGACTAGCGGGCTACGAGCAGTACTTC

d_gene: .
v_gene: TRBV19
j_gene: TRBJ2-5
abundance: .
CDR3aa: CASSKQGDRETQYF
CDR3nt: TGTGCCAGTAGTAAACAGGGCGATCGGGAGACCCAGTACTTC

d_gene: TRBD2
v_gene: TRBV2
j_gene: TRBJ2-5
abundance: .
CDR3aa: CASSAGTSGFQETQYF
CDR3nt: TGTGCCAGCAGTGCCGGGACTAGCGGGTTCCAAGAGACCCAGTACTTC

d_gene: .
v_gene: TRBV7-9
j_gene: TRBJ2-3
abundance: .
CDR3aa: CASSPGTGTDTQYF
CDR3nt: TGTGCCAGCAGCCCCGGTACTGGGACAGATACGCAGTATTTT

d_gene: .
v_gene: TRBV28
j_gene: TRBJ1-4
abundance: .
CDR3aa: CASGALGGAGKLFF
CDR3nt: TGTGCCAGCGGCGCCCTCGGGGGGGCCGGAAAACTGTTTTTT

d_gene: TRBD1
v_gene: TRBV19
j_gene: TRBJ2-2
abundance: .
CDR3aa: CATGRGQGVGTGELFF
CDR3nt: TGTGCCACCGGAAGGGGACAGGGGGTGGGAACCGGGGAGCTGTTTTTT

d_gene: TRBD2
v_gene: TRBV4-3
j_gene: TRBJ2-5
abundance: .
CDR3aa: CASSQGGRAETQYF
CDR3nt: TGCGCCAGCAGCCAAGGCGGGAGGGCGGAGACCCAGTACTTC

d_gene: TRBD2
v_gene: TRBV7-9
j_gene: TRBJ2-5
abundance: once
CDR3aa: CASNTGGYQETQYF
CDR3nt: TGTGCCAGCAACACCGGGGGGTACCAAGAGACCCAGTACTTC

d_gene: .
v_gene: TRBV18
j_gene: TRBJ2-1
abundance: .
CDR3aa: CASSLALTDNEQFF
CDR3nt: TGTGCCAGCTCACTAGCCCTTACCGACAATGAGCAGTTCTTC

d_gene: TRBD1
v_gene: TRBV19
j_gene: TRBJ1-2
abundance: .
CDR3aa: CASSIQGAKGYTF
CDR3nt: TGTGCCAGTAGTATCCAGGGGGCCAAAGGCTACACCTTC

d_gene: .
v_gene: TRBV6-6
j_gene: TRBJ2-5
abundance: .
CDR3aa: CASTYSETQYF
CDR3nt: TGTGCCAGCACCTACTCGGAGACCCAGTACTTC

d_gene: .
v_gene: TRBV30
j_gene: TRBJ1-2
abundance: once
CDR3aa: CAWRGLGYGYTF
CDR3nt: TGTGCCTGGAGGGGGCTCGGCTATGGCTACACCTTC

d_gene: TRBD2
v_gene: TRBV14
j_gene: TRBJ2-1
abundance: .
CDR3aa: CASSPNPRGSGSLSYNEQFF
CDR3nt: TGTGCCAGCAGCCCCAACCCCAGGGGCAGCGGGAGCCTCTCCTACAATGAGCAGTTCTTC

d_gene: TRBD2
v_gene: TRBV19
j_gene: TRBJ2-1
abundance: .
CDR3aa: CASSTRGAGVDEQFF
CDR3nt: TGTGCCAGTAGTACCCGCGGCGCGGGAGTAGATGAGCAGTTCTTC

d_gene: TRBD1
v_gene: TRBV19
j_gene: TRBJ2-5
abundance: .
CDR3aa: CASRRRGGTGGETQYF
CDR3nt: TGTGCCAGTAGAAGGAGAGGAGGGACAGGAGGGGAGACCCAGTACTTC

d_gene: .
v_gene: TRBV11-1
j_gene: TRBJ2-3
abundance: .
CDR3aa: CASSLSGSTDTQYF
CDR3nt: TGTGCCAGCAGCTTATCGGGGAGCACAGATACGCAGTATTTT

d_gene: TRBD1
v_gene: TRBV5-1
j_gene: TRBJ2-3
abundance: .
CDR3aa: CASSSRQGAGDTQYF
CDR3nt: TGCGCCAGCAGCTCTAGACAGGGGGCAGGGGATACGCAGTATTTT

d_gene: .
v_gene: TRBV28
j_gene: TRBJ1-4
abundance: .
CDR3aa: CASTPWANEKLFF
CDR3nt: TGTGCCAGCACTCCGTGGGCGAATGAAAAACTGTTTTTT

d_gene: .
v_gene: TRBV28
j_gene: TRBJ2-1
abundance: .
CDR3aa: CASSIPRAKEGNEQFF
CDR3nt: TGTGCCAGCAGTATCCCTCGAGCGAAAGAGGGCAATGAGCAGTTCTTC

d_gene: .
v_gene: TRBV11-3
j_gene: TRBJ1-2
abundance: .
CDR3aa: CASSQELDGYTF
CDR3nt: TGTGCCAGCAGCCAGGAGCTGGATGGCTACACCTTC

d_gene: TRBD1
v_gene: TRBV11-3
j_gene: TRBJ2-2
abundance: .
CDR3aa: CASSFRGGQGAAGELFF
CDR3nt: TGTGCCAGCAGCTTCAGAGGGGGACAGGGGGCCGCCGGGGAGCTGTTTTTT

d_gene: .
v_gene: TRBV4-1
j_gene: TRBJ1-6
abundance: .
CDR3aa: CASSQGRDLNSPLHF
CDR3nt: TGCGCCAGCAGCCAGGGACGGGATCTTAATTCACCCCTCCACTTT

d_gene: .
v_gene: TRBV14
j_gene: TRBJ2-5
abundance: once
CDR3aa: CASSQLAETQYF
CDR3nt: TGTGCCAGCAGCCAACTCGCGGAGACCCAGTACTTC

d_gene: .
v_gene: TRBV28
j_gene: TRBJ2-6
abundance: .
CDR3aa: CASSLRTSGANVLTF
CDR3nt: TGTGCCAGCAGTTTACGGACCTCTGGGGCCAACGTCCTGACTTTC

d_gene: .
v_gene: TRBV19
j_gene: TRBJ1-2
abundance: .
CDR3aa: CASTRGAASGYTF
CDR3nt: TGTGCCAGTACGCGGGGGGCCGCGAGTGGCTACACCTTC

d_gene: .
v_gene: TRBV5-1
j_gene: TRBJ2-3
abundance: .
CDR3aa: CASSLAGFTDTQYF
CDR3nt: TGCGCCAGCAGCTTGGCAGGGTTCACAGATACGCAGTATTTT

d_gene: TRBD2
v_gene: TRBV4-2
j_gene: TRBJ2-3
abundance: .
CDR3aa: CASSQEGGRDKSTDTQYF
CDR3nt: TGTGCCAGCAGCCAAGAGGGCGGGAGGGATAAGAGCACAGATACGCAGTATTTT